This T cell receptor beta chain was recorded in a study of blood T cell repertoires in COVID-19. This CDR3 has 13 residues. The germline gives CDR1 LGHNA, CDR2 YSLEER. V lost 0 bases and J lost 5, with 7 bases in between. Profiled with immunoSEQ multiplex PCR; TCRdb holds only in-frame clones, not every one. The sample consists of approximately 200,000 clones, 80% to 90% of them appearing once. The chain joins TRBV4-3 to TRBJ1-2; no clear D gene. Sequencing input: peripheral blood. This TCR came from a woman at least 80 years old with acute or convalescent COVID-19. CDR3 DNA: TGCGCCAGCAGCCAAGATGAGGGTTATGGCTACACCTTC. Its translation: CASSQDEGYGYTF.